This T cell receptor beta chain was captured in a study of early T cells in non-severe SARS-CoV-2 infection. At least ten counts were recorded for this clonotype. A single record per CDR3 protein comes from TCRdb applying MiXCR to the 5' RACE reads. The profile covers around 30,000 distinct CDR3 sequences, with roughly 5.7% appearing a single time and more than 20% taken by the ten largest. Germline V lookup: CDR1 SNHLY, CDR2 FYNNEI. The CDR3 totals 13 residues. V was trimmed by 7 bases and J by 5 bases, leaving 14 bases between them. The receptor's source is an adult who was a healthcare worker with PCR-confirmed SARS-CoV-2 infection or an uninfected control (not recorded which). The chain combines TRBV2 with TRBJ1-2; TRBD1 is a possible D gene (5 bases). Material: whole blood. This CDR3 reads CASTPGWEYGYTF. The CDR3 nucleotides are TGTGCCAGCACCCCAGGGTGGGAATATGGCTACACCTTC.